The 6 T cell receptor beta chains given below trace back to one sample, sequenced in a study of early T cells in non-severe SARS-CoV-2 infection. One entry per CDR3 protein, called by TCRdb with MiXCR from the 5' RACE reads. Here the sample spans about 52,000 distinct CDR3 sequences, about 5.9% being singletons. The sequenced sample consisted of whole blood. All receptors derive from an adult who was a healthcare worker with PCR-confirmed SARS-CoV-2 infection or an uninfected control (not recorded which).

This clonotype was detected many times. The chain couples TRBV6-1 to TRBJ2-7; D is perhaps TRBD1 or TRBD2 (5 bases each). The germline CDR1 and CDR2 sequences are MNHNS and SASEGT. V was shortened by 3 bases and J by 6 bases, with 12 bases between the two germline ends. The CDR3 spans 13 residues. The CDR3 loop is CASSDRDAGEQYF. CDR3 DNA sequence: TGTGCCAGCAGTGACAGGGATGCGGGCGAGCAGTACTTC.

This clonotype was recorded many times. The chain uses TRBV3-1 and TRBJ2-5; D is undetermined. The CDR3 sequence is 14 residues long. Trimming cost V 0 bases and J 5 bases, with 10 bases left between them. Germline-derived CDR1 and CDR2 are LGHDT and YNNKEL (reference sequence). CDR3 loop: CASSQDFSSETQYF. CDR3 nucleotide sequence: TGTGCCAGCAGCCAAGACTTCAGCTCGGAGACCCAGTACTTC.

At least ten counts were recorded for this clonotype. CDR3 sequence (DNA): TGTGCCAGCAGTTACTGGGCCGGGGACCACTCCACAGGGAATGAGCAGTTCTTC. Its protein is CASSYWAGDHSTGNEQFF. The chain has TRBV6-5 and TRBJ2-1, with D possibly matching TRBD1 (6 bases). Trimming removed 1 base from V and 7 bases from J, with 23 bases in between. CDR3 length: 18 residues. Germline-derived CDR1 and CDR2 are MNHEY and SVGAGI.

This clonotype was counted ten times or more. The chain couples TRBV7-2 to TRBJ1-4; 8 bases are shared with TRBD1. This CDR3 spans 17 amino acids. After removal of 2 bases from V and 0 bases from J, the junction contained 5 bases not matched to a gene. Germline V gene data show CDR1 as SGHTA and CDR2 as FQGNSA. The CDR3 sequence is CASSLQGAFTTNEKLFF. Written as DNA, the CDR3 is TGTGCCAGCAGCTTACAGGGGGCGTTCACAACTAATGAAAAACTGTTTTTT.

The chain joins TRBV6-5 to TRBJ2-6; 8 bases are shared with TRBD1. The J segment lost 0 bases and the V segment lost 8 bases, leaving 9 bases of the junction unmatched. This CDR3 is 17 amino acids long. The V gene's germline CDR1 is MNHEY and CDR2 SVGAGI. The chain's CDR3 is CASARDRRRSGANVLTF. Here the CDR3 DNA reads TGTGCCAGCGCACGGGACAGGCGCCGCTCTGGGGCCAACGTCCTGACTTTC.

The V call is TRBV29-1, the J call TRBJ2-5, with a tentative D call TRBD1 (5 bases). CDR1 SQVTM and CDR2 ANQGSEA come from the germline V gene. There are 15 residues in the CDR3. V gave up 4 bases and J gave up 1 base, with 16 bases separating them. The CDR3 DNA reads TGCAGCGTTGTTCGCGCAGGACAATCCCAAGAGACCCAGTACTTC. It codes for CSVVRAGQSQETQYF.